There are many counts of the clone carrying this T cell receptor beta chain. Antigen: not known. The data belong to a study of early T cells in non-severe SARS-CoV-2 infection. Study-level background: Investigators sequenced bulk RNA drawn from unsorted whole blood, and chains remained unpaired. Study findings and constraints: Comparison of clonotypes with VDJdb favored anti-spike CD8 responses while missing private and CD4 specificities.

CDR1 SQVTM and CDR2 ANQGSEA come from the germline V gene. Trimming shortened V by 4 bases and J by 6 bases, and 8 bases separated the two germline ends. The length of the CDR3 is 11 residues. The protocol attached unique molecular identifiers to individual cDNA molecules. TCRdb re-called the 5' RACE reads through MiXCR, storing one row per CDR3 protein. The sample includes 64,000 or so distinct CDR3 sequences, roughly 12% of them seen just once. This sequence joins TRBV29-1 and TRBJ2-3; the D gene is possibly TRBD2 (5 bases). The TCR comes from an adult who was a healthcare worker with PCR-confirmed SARS-CoV-2 infection or an uninfected control (not recorded which). The sequenced sample was whole blood, obtained at baseline. CDR3 nucleotide sequence: TGCAGCGTTGTTCGAGGGGATACGCAGTATTTT. Protein: CSVVRGDTQYF.